What follows are 15 T cell receptor beta chains derived from one specimen sequenced in a study of OX40 agonist ivuxolimab in advanced cancers. Some clones are missing from TCRdb's copy, which holds only in-frame ones; the method was immunoSEQ multiplex PCR. This table has 57,000 or so clones, less than 95% appearing once. The source material was CD4+ or CD8+ T cells sorted from blood, sampled in a trial of the OX40 agonist ivuxolimab. The receptors originated from an adult with an advanced solid tumor such as melanoma, head and neck, liver or kidney cancer.

The V and J genes are TRBV15 and TRBJ2-7, with D perhaps TRBD1 (7 bases). V gave up 6 bases and J gave up 0 bases, with 12 bases separating them. CDR1 and CDR2 from the germline V gene are LNHNV and YYDKDF (reference sequence). This CDR3 contains 14 residues. This chain's CDR3 is CATRRGQNSYEQYF. The CDR3 region has the DNA TGTGCCACCAGGCGGGGACAGAACTCCTACGAGCAGTACTTC.

The V and J genes are TRBV4-3 and TRBJ2-3, with TRBD2 matching 7 bases. The length of the CDR3 is 13 residues. CDR1 LGHNA and CDR2 YSLEER come from the germline V gene. V lost 0 bases, J lost 8 bases, and 2 bases stayed unmatched. CDR3 DNA: TGCGCCAGCAGCCAAGATCCGGGGGGTACGCAGTATTTT. It encodes CASSQDPGGTQYF.

This rearrangement joins TRBV2 to TRBJ2-7; D unresolved. CDR1 is SNHLY and CDR2 is FYNNEI in the germline V gene. The CDR3 contains 11 residues. V gave up 5 bases and J gave up 0 bases, with 2 bases separating them. The chain's CDR3 is CASSLSYEQYF. The CDR3 DNA follows: TGTGCCAGCAGTCTCTCCTACGAGCAGTACTTC.

The chain uses TRBV27 and TRBJ2-7, with D tentatively TRBD2 (5 bases). V was pared by 5 bases and J by 4 bases, with 12 bases between. Germline CDR1 and CDR2: MNHEY and SMNVEV (reference sequence). The CDR3 extends over 13 amino acids. CDR3 region: CASSLGDSYEQYF. CDR3 in DNA: TGTGCCAGCAGTCTCGGGGATTCGTACGAGCAGTACTTC.

The chain combines TRBV29-1 with TRBJ2-1; maybe TRBD1 (6 bases). Germline assignment: CDR1 SQVTM and CDR2 ANQGSEA. This CDR3 region has 14 residues. V was shortened by 4 bases and J by 8 bases, with 18 bases between the two germline ends. The DNA for the CDR3 is TGCAGCGTTGTCGGGACACCCCTCCTTGATGAGCAGTTCTTC. It is translated as CSVVGTPLLDEQFF.

The CDR3, as DNA: TGTGCCAGCTCACCGACCACCCTCAGCACAGATACGCAGTATTTT. This encodes CASSPTTLSTDTQYF. The rearrangement links TRBV18 to TRBJ2-3; D is undetermined. Trimming cost V 3 bases and J 0 bases, with 10 bases left between them. CDR1 KGHSH and CDR2 LQKENI come from the germline V gene. The CDR3 contains 15 residues. Variable domain in full (rest from reference TRBV18 and TRBJ2-3): NAGVMQNPRHLVRRRGQEARLRCSPMKGHSHVYWYRQLPEEGLKFMVYLQKENIIDESGMPKERFSAEFPKEGPSILRIQQVVRGDSAAYFCASSPTTLSTDTQYFGPGTRLTVL.

This chain uses TRBV9 with TRBJ2-5; possible D gene TRBD2, 6 bases. V was clipped by 0 bases and J by 4 bases, with 10 bases between them. The CDR3 sequence is 14 residues long. Germline assignment: CDR1 SGDLS and CDR2 YYNGEE. The CDR3 DNA sequence: TGTGCCAGCAGCGTAGTTCCGGGAGCAGAGACCCAGTACTTC. Amino acids: CASSVVPGAETQYF.

Here the CDR3 reads CASSLHGGGEKLFF. In DNA, the CDR3 is TGTGCCAGCAGCTTACACGGGGGCGGAGAAAAACTGTTTTTT. The J gene is TRBJ1-4, the V gene TRBV7-9; possible D gene TRBD1, 6 bases. The germline gives CDR1 SEHNR, CDR2 FQNEAQ (reference sequence). V was shortened by 2 bases and J by 8 bases, with 12 bases between the two germline ends. This CDR3 comprises 14 residues. Full variable domain (rest looked up from reference TRBV7-9 and TRBJ1-4): DTGVSQNPRHKITKRGQNVTFRCDPISEHNRLYWYRQTLGQGPEFLTYFQNEAQLEKSRLLSDRFSAERPKGSFSTLEIQRTEQGDSAMYLCASSLHGGGEKLFFGSGTQLSVL.

The chain couples TRBV7-9 to TRBJ2-7; 9 bases agree with TRBD2. The CDR3 runs to 15 residues. Losses at the gene ends were 1 base for V and 1 base for J; bases not matched to a gene: 2. Looked up from germline, CDR1 is SEHNR and CDR2 is FQNEAQ (reference sequence). The CDR3 nucleotides read TGTGCCAGCAGCTTAGGGAGCGGGAGGTCCTACGAGCAGTACTTC. It is translated as CASSLGSGRSYEQYF.

The V gene is TRBV28, the J gene TRBJ1-5; D not resolved. The CDR3 totals 13 residues. V shed 5 bases and J shed 4 bases, with 9 bases lying between them. Germline assignment: CDR1 MDHEN and CDR2 SYDVKM. The CDR3 region is CASSITDNQPQHF. CDR3 nucleotides: TGTGCCAGCAGTATAACAGATAATCAGCCCCAGCATTTT.

V and J are TRBV2 and TRBJ2-1, with D perhaps matching TRBD2 (5 bases). The CDR3 loop spans 15 amino acids. Trimming pared 6 bases from V and 3 bases from J, leaving 15 bases between. Germline assignment: CDR1 SNHLY and CDR2 FYNNEI. This CDR3 is CASRVGEKIYNEQFF. The CDR3, as DNA: TGTGCCAGCAGGGTTGGGGAGAAGATCTACAATGAGCAGTTCTTC.

CDR3: CASTTPWGYEQYF. The CDR3 DNA sequence: TGTGCCAGCACCACTCCATGGGGCTACGAGCAGTACTTC. The chain links TRBV7-2 to TRBJ2-7; D is unclear. Trimming removed 7 bases at V and 3 bases at J, with 13 bases between. This CDR3 comprises 13 residues. Germline CDR1 and CDR2: SGHTA and FQGNSA.

The chain is built from TRBV28 and TRBJ2-5; D might be TRBD1 (6 bases). This CDR3 spans 19 amino acids. V lost 4 bases and J 5 bases, leaving 29 bases between the germline ends. CDR1 and CDR2 from the germline V gene are MDHEN and SYDVKM. The CDR3 nucleotides are TGTGCCAGCAGTTCGCACCCTTTCCATCTACAGGGACCGAGTGAGACCCAGTACTTC. Amino acid sequence: CASSSHPFHLQGPSETQYF.

J is TRBJ1-2 and V is TRBV18; 7 bases agree with TRBD1. The CDR3 consists of 16 residues. V gave up 2 bases and J gave up 8 bases; unmatched junction bases: 14. Germline CDR1 KGHSH, CDR2 LQKENI. The CDR3 DNA reads as TGTGCCAGCTCACCATCCCCCCAGGGGGGGCGAGAGGGCTACACCTTC. Translating it yields CASSPSPQGGREGYTF.

J is TRBJ2-7 and V is TRBV7-2, with a tentative D call TRBD1 (6 bases). The length of the CDR3 is 14 residues. V was clipped by 3 bases and J by 2 bases, with 11 bases between them. Per the germline V gene, CDR1 is SGHTA and CDR2 is FQGNSA. The CDR3 nucleotides read TGTGCCAGCAGCTTGGCAGGGGCGACCTACGAGCAGTACTTC. Translated, it gives CASSLAGATYEQYF.